Described below is a single T cell receptor (beta chain) sequence and its context. These data belong to a study of blood T cell repertoires in COVID-19. Overall study context: Both acute and convalescent COVID-19 samples were obtained from the United States, Italy and Spain. In each case, the material was cDNA or gDNA derived from T cells, B-cell-depleted T cells, or PBMCs.

The CDR3 extends over 13 amino acids. CDR1 is MNHEY and CDR2 is SMNVEV in the germline V gene (reference sequence). V lost 5 bases and J 3 bases, leaving 8 bases between the germline ends. The authors' processing: Researchers report that nucleated cell counts were estimated from reference gene primer amplification. Libraries were prepared by immunoSEQ multiplex PCR; TCRdb keeps only in-frame clonotypes and omits some of them. The V and J calls and clone size were taken over from that table, and D and trimming were inferred from the DNA. Of fewer than 200,000 clones detected, around nine tenths appear once; the ten largest clones hold about 0.96%.

The sequencing sample was made of peripheral blood. This TCR came from a woman between 18 and 29 years old who had recovered from COVID-19. This sequence joins TRBV27 and TRBJ2-1; D is ambiguous. The CDR3 DNA is TGTGCCAGCAGTGTAGACTTCTACAATGAGCAGTTCTTC. The encoded protein is CASSVDFYNEQFF.